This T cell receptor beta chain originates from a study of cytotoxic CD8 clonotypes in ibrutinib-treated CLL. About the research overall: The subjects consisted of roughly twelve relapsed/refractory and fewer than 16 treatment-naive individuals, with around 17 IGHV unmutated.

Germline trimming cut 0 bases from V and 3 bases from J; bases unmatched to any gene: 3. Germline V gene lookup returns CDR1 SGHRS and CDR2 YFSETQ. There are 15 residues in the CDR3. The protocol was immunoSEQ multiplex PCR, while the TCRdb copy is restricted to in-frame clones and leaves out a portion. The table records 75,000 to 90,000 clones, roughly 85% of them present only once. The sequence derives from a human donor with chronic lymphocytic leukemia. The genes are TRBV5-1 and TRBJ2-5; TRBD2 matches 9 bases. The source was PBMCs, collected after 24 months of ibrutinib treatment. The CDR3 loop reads CASSLVAGAEETQYF. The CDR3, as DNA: TGCGCCAGCAGCTTGGTAGCGGGAGCCGAAGAGACCCAGTACTTC. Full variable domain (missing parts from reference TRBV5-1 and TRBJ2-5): KAGVTQTPRYLIKTRGQQVTLSCSPISGHRSVSWYQQTPGQGLQFLFEYFSETQRNKGNFPGRFSGRQFSNSRSEMNVSTLELGDSALYLCASSLVAGAEETQYFGPGTRLLVL.